The rows below give T cell receptor beta chains drawn from one sample of a study of OX40 agonist ivuxolimab in advanced cancers. The method was immunoSEQ multiplex PCR; TCRdb's version includes in-frame clones alone and lacks a portion of them. The data contain 65,000 to 80,000 clones, about 90% of them singletons. The material was CD4+ or CD8+ T cells sorted from blood, obtained in a trial of the OX40 agonist ivuxolimab. The receptors come from an adult with an advanced solid tumor such as melanoma, head and neck, liver or kidney cancer. Each CDR3 is given with its conserved first and last residue. Fields, in order: D gene, V gene, CDR3 length, clone size, J gene, CDR3 DNA, CDR3 protein. The D gene is left open where the match is weak. Only some rows state a clone size, as once, few, many or a class for expanded clones.

D gene: -
V gene: TRBV13
CDR3 length: 12
clone size: -
J gene: TRBJ2-2
CDR3 DNA: TGTGCCAGCAGCCCAAACACCGGGGAGCTGTTTTTT
CDR3 protein: CASSPNTGELFF

D gene: TRBD2
V gene: TRBV5-1
CDR3 length: 17
clone size: -
J gene: TRBJ2-1
CDR3 DNA: TGCGCCAGCAGTTCTCCGGGACTAGCGAGACTTTACAATGAGCAGTTCTTC
CDR3 protein: CASSSPGLARLYNEQFF

D gene: -
V gene: TRBV6-5
CDR3 length: 14
clone size: -
J gene: TRBJ1-2
CDR3 DNA: TGTGCCAGCAGTTCGTGGGACAAAGGGGCTGGCTACACCTTC
CDR3 protein: CASSSWDKGAGYTF

D gene: TRBD1
V gene: TRBV27
CDR3 length: 16
clone size: -
J gene: TRBJ1-5
CDR3 DNA: TGTGCCAGCAGTGACCCCACAGGGGGCGCGAATCAGCCCCAGCATTTT
CDR3 protein: CASSDPTGGANQPQHF

D gene: -
V gene: TRBV29-1
CDR3 length: 10
clone size: -
J gene: TRBJ2-2
CDR3 DNA: TGCAGCGTTAATGCCGGGGAGCTGTTTTTT
CDR3 protein: CSVNAGELFF

D gene: -
V gene: TRBV5-6
CDR3 length: 13
clone size: -
J gene: TRBJ1-5
CDR3 DNA: TGTGCCAGCAGCTTGGCCCACAATCAGCCCCAGCATTTT
CDR3 protein: CASSLAHNQPQHF

D gene: TRBD2
V gene: TRBV9
CDR3 length: 16
clone size: -
J gene: TRBJ2-1
CDR3 DNA: TGTGCCAGCAGCACCCGGGCTAGCGGGGGGCACGATGAGCAGTTCTTC
CDR3 protein: CASSTRASGGHDEQFF

D gene: TRBD1
V gene: TRBV9
CDR3 length: 15
clone size: -
J gene: TRBJ2-5
CDR3 DNA: TGTGCCAGCAGCTCGGGACAGGGGGGACAAGAGACCCAGTACTTC
CDR3 protein: CASSSGQGGQETQYF

D gene: TRBD2
V gene: TRBV2
CDR3 length: 14
clone size: -
J gene: TRBJ2-7
CDR3 DNA: TGTGCCAGCAGTACTAGCGGGGGGCTCAACGAGCAGTACTTC
CDR3 protein: CASSTSGGLNEQYF

D gene: -
V gene: TRBV6-5
CDR3 length: 15
clone size: -
J gene: TRBJ2-3
CDR3 DNA: TGTGCCAGCAGTTTTCTAGCGAAGGGCGTTGATACGCAGTATTTT
CDR3 protein: CASSFLAKGVDTQYF

D gene: TRBD2
V gene: TRBV7-3
CDR3 length: 15
clone size: -
J gene: TRBJ2-3
CDR3 DNA: TGTGCCAGCAGCTCTAGCGGGGGGGCTTCGGATACGCAGTATTTT
CDR3 protein: CASSSSGGASDTQYF

D gene: -
V gene: TRBV7-9
CDR3 length: 12
clone size: few
J gene: TRBJ2-7
CDR3 DNA: TGTGCCAGCAGTGGTCAGGGCTACGAGCAGTACTTC
CDR3 protein: CASSGQGYEQYF

D gene: -
V gene: TRBV5-1
CDR3 length: 16
clone size: -
J gene: TRBJ1-2
CDR3 DNA: TGCGCCAGCAGCTTTTCCGTGGGGGTGGAGAACTATGGCTACACCTTC
CDR3 protein: CASSFSVGVENYGYTF

D gene: -
V gene: TRBV15
CDR3 length: 14
clone size: -
J gene: TRBJ2-5
CDR3 DNA: TGTGCCACCAGCAGAAGCAGGAGAGAAGAGACCCAGTACTTC
CDR3 protein: CATSRSRREETQYF

D gene: -
V gene: TRBV9
CDR3 length: 16
clone size: -
J gene: TRBJ1-2
CDR3 DNA: TGTGCCAGCAGCGTAGACTCCGGAGGGACTGGGTATGGCTACACCTTC
CDR3 protein: CASSVDSGGTGYGYTF

D gene: TRBD1
V gene: TRBV19
CDR3 length: 15
clone size: -
J gene: TRBJ2-2
CDR3 DNA: TGTGCCAGTAGAGAACAGGGGGCGAACACCGGGGAGCTGTTTTTT
CDR3 protein: CASREQGANTGELFF

D gene: -
V gene: TRBV29-1
CDR3 length: 15
clone size: -
J gene: TRBJ2-7
CDR3 DNA: TGCAGCGTTGAAGCCGTAGACAGGCCCAAGGCCGAGCAGTACTTC
CDR3 protein: CSVEAVDRPKAEQYF

D gene: TRBD2
V gene: TRBV9
CDR3 length: 16
clone size: -
J gene: TRBJ2-2
CDR3 DNA: TGTGCCAGCAGGGGGACTAGCGGGAACAACACCGGGGAGCTGTTTTTT
CDR3 protein: CASRGTSGNNTGELFF

D gene: TRBD2
V gene: TRBV27
CDR3 length: 16
clone size: -
J gene: TRBJ2-2
CDR3 DNA: TGTGCCAGCAGTTGGGCAGGCGGGGGGGCGACCGGGGAGCTGTTTTTT
CDR3 protein: CASSWAGGGATGELFF

D gene: TRBD2
V gene: TRBV5-1
CDR3 length: 15
clone size: few
J gene: TRBJ2-5
CDR3 DNA: TGCGCCAGCAGCGGAAGCGGGGGCCCACCGGAGACCCAGTACTTC
CDR3 protein: CASSGSGGPPETQYF

D gene: -
V gene: TRBV7-6
CDR3 length: 14
clone size: once
J gene: TRBJ1-3
CDR3 DNA: TGTGCCAGCAGCCCAGGGGCCAACGTGAACACCATATATTTT
CDR3 protein: CASSPGANVNTIYF

D gene: TRBD2
V gene: TRBV27
CDR3 length: 14
clone size: -
J gene: TRBJ2-5
CDR3 DNA: TGTGCCAGCAGTTTAAGTACAGCGGGGGAGACCCAGTACTTC
CDR3 protein: CASSLSTAGETQYF

D gene: -
V gene: TRBV4-3
CDR3 length: 16
clone size: -
J gene: TRBJ2-7
CDR3 DNA: TGCGCCAGCAGCCAAGTACCGGACACGAATTCCTACGAGCAGTACTTC
CDR3 protein: CASSQVPDTNSYEQYF

D gene: TRBD2
V gene: TRBV7-6
CDR3 length: 16
clone size: -
J gene: TRBJ2-3
CDR3 DNA: TGTGCCAGCAGCTTAGGGCCAGCGGGGGGGCCTAATACGCAGTATTTT
CDR3 protein: CASSLGPAGGPNTQYF

D gene: -
V gene: TRBV11-3
CDR3 length: 12
clone size: -
J gene: TRBJ2-2
CDR3 DNA: TGTGCCAGCAGCCTAGGTACCGGGGAGCTGTTTTTT
CDR3 protein: CASSLGTGELFF

D gene: -
V gene: TRBV4-1
CDR3 length: 19
clone size: -
J gene: TRBJ1-1
CDR3 DNA: TGCGCCAGCAGCCTGGTCGGCGAGCCGGGACGAGGGGGGAACACTGAAGCTTTCTTT
CDR3 protein: CASSLVGEPGRGGNTEAFF

D gene: -
V gene: TRBV4-1
CDR3 length: 12
clone size: -
J gene: TRBJ1-1
CDR3 DNA: TGCGCCAGCAGCCCGGTGGGGACTGAAGCTTTCTTT
CDR3 protein: CASSPVGTEAFF